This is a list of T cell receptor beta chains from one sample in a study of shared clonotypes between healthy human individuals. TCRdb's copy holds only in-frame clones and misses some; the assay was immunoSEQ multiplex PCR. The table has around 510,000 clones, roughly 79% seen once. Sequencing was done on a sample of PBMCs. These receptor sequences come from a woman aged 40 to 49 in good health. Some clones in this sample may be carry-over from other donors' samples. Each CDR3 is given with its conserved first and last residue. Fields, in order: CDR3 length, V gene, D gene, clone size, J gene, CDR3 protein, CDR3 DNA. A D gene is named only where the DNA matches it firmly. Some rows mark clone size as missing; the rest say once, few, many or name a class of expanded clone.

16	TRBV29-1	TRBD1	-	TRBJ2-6	CSSRGQANSGANVLTF	TGCAGCTCCCGTGGACAGGCAAATTCTGGGGCCAACGTCCTGACTTTC
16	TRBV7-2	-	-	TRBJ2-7	CASSLGGGSSSYEQYF	TGTGCCAGCAGCTTAGGTGGGGGGTCCAGCTCCTACGAGCAGTACTTC
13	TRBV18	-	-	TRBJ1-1	CASSSTQNTEAFF	TGTGCCAGCTCATCGACACAGAACACTGAAGCTTTCTTT
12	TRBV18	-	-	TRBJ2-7	CASSPQSREQYF	TGTGCCAGCTCACCCCAATCAAGGGAGCAGTACTTC
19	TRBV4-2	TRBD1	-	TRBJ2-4	CASSPAYGLLGQGGDIQYF	TGTGCCAGCAGCCCGGCTTATGGACTTTTAGGACAGGGCGGAGACATTCAGTACTTC
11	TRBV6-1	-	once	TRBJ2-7	CASSEIGEQYF	TGTGCCAGCAGTGAAATCGGCGAGCAGTACTTC
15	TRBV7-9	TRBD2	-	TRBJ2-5	CASSFLAGGPETQYF	TGTGCCAGCAGCTTCCTAGCGGGAGGGCCGGAGACCCAGTACTTC
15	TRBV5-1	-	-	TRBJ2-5	CASSEGDDDWETQYF	TGCGCCAGCAGCGAGGGGGACGATGACTGGGAGACCCAGTACTTC
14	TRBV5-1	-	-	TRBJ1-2	CASSLDPGGYGYTF	TGCGCCAGCAGCTTGGATCCGGGAGGCTATGGCTACACCTTC
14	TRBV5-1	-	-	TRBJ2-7	CASSLTGGVYEQYF	TGCGCCAGCAGCTTGACAGGAGGGGTCTACGAGCAGTACTTC
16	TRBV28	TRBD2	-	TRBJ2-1	CASSVLAGGSYNEQFF	TGTGCCAGCAGTGTACTAGCGGGAGGGTCCTACAATGAGCAGTTCTTC
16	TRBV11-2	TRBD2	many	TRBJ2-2	CASSFGGGANTGELFF	TGTGCCAGCAGCTTTGGGGGAGGGGCTAACACCGGGGAGCTGTTTTTT
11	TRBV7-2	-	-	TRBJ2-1	CASSFSYEQFF	TGTGCCAGCAGCTTTAGCTATGAGCAGTTCTTC
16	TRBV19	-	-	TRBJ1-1	CASTLDPGTSNTEAFF	TGTGCCAGTACCCTCGACCCCGGGACATCGAACACTGAAGCTTTCTTT
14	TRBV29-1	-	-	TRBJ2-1	CSVEKTLLYNEQFF	TGCAGCGTTGAGAAAACCCTACTATACAATGAGCAGTTCTTC
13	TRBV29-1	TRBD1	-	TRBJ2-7	CSVDRTGVGEQYF	TGCAGCGTTGACCGGACAGGGGTGGGGGAGCAGTACTTC
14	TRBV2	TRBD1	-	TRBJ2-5	CASSFVQGGETQYF	TGTGCCAGCAGTTTTGTACAGGGGGGAGAGACCCAGTACTTC
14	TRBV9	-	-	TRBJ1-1	CASSADWANTEAFF	TGTGCCAGCAGCGCGGACTGGGCGAACACTGAAGCTTTCTTT
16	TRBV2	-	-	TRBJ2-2	CASSELGTSNTGELFF	TGTGCCAGCAGTGAATTGGGGACTTCGAACACCGGGGAGCTGTTTTTT
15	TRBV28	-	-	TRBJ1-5	CASSPGVRAGQPQHF	TGTGCCAGCAGCCCCGGGGTCCGGGCTGGGCAGCCCCAGCATTTT